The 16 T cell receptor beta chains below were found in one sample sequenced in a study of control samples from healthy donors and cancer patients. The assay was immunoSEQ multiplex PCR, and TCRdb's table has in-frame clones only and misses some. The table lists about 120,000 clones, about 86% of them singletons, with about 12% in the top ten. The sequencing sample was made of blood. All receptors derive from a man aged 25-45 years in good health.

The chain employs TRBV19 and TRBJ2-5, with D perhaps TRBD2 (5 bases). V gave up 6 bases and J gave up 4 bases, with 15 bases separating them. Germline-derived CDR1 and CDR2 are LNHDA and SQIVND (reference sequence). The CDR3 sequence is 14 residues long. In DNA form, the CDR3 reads TGTGCCAGTAGGGAACTAGGCGGAGGAGAGACCCAGTACTTC. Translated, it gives CASRELGGGETQYF.

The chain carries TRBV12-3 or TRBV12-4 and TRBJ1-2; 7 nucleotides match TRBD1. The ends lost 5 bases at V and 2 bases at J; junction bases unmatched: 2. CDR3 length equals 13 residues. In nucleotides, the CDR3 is TGTGCCAGCAGTGGACAGGAAAACTATGGCTACACCTTC. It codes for CASSGQENYGYTF.

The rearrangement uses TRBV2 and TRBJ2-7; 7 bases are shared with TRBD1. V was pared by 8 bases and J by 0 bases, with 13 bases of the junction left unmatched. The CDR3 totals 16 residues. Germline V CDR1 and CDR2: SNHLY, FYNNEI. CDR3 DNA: TGTGCCAGCCTCCAGACAGGGCCCGGTAGCTCCTACGAGCAGTACTTC. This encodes CASLQTGPGSSYEQYF.

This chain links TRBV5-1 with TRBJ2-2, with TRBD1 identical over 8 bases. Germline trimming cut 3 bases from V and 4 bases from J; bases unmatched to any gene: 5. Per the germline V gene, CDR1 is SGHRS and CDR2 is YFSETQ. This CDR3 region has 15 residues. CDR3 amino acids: CASSWRTGSTGELFF. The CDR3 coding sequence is TGCGCCAGCAGCTGGAGGACAGGGAGCACCGGGGAGCTGTTTTTT.

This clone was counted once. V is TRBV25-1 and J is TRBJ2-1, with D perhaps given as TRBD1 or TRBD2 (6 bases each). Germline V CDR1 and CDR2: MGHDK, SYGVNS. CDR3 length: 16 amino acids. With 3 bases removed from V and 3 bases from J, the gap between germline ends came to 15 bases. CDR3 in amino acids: CASSDRRGQYYNEQFF. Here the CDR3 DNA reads TGTGCCAGCAGTGATCGACGGGGGCAGTACTACAATGAGCAGTTCTTC.

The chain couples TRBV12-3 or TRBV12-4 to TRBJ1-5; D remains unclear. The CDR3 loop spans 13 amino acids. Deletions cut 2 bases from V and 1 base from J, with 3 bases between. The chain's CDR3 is CASSLTSNQPQHF. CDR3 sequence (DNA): TGTGCCAGCAGTTTAACCAGCAATCAGCCCCAGCATTTT.

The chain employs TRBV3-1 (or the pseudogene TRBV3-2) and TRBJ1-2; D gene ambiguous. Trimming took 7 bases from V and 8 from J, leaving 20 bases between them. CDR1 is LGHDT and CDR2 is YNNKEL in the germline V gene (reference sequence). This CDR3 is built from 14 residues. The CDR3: CASNKGGESHGYTF. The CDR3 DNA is TGTGCCAGCAACAAAGGCGGGGAAAGCCACGGCTACACCTTC.

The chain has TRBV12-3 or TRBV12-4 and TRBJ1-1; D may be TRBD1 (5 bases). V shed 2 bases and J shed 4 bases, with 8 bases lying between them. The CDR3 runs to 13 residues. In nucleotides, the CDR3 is TGTGCCAGCAGTTTAACGGGGACCACTGAAGCTTTCTTT. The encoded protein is CASSLTGTTEAFF.

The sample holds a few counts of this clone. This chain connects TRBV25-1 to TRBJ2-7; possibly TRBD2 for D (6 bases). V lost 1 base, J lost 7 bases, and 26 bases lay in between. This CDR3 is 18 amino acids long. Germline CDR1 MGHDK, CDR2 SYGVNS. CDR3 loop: CASSESSGLTLQVEEQYF. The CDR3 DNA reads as TGTGCCAGCAGTGAATCCAGCGGGCTAACCCTCCAGGTAGAGGAGCAGTACTTC.

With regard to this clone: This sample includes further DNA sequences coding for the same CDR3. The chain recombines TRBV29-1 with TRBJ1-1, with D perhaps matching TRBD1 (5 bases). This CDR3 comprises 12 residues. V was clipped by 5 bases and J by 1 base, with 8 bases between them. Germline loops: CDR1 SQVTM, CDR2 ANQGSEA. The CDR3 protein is CSVQGANTEAFF. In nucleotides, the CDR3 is TGCAGCGTTCAGGGAGCGAACACTGAAGCTTTCTTT.

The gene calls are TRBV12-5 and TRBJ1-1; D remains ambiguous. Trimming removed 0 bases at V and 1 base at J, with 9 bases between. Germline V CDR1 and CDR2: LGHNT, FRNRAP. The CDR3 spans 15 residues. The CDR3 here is CASGLVMGRNTEAFF. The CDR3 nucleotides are TGTGCTAGTGGTTTGGTAATGGGGAGGAACACTGAAGCTTTCTTT.

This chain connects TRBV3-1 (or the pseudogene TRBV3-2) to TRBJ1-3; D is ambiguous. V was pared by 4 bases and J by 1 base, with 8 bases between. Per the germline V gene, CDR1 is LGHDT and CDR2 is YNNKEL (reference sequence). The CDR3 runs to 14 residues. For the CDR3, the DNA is TGTGCCAGCAGCCCAGCGGTTTCTGGAAACACCATATATTTT. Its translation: CASSPAVSGNTIYF.

The CDR3 DNA reads as TGCGCCAGCAGCAAGTTGGCGACAGACTCTGGAAACACCATATATTTT. Residues: CASSKLATDSGNTIYF. The chain is built from TRBV5-1 and TRBJ1-3; tentative D call: TRBD1 (5 bases). CDR3 length equals 16 residues. Germline CDR1 and CDR2: SGHRS and YFSETQ. Trimming removed 4 bases at V and 0 bases at J, with 14 bases between.

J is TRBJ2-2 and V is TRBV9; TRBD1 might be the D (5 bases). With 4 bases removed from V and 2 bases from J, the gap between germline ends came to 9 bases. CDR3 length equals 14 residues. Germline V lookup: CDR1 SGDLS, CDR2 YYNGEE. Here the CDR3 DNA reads TGTGCCAGCAGCTGGGGCCCTAACACCGGGGAGCTGTTTTTT. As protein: CASSWGPNTGELFF. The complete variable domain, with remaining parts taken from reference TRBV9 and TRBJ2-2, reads DSGVTQTPKHLITATGQRVTLRCSPRSGDLSVYWYQQSLDQGLQFLIQYYNGEERAKGNILERFSAQQFPDLHSELNLSSLELGDSALYFCASSWGPNTGELFFGEGSRLTVL.

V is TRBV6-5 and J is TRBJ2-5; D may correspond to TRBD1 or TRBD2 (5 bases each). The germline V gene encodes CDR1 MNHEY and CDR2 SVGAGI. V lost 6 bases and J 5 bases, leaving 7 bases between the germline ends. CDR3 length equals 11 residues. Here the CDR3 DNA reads TGTGCCAGCAGGAGGGGTGAGACCCAGTACTTC. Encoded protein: CASRRGETQYF.

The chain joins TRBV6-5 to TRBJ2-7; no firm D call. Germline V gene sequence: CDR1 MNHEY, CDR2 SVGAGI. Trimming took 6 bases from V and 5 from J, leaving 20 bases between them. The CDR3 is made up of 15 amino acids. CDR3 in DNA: TGTGCCAGCAGAGGGTACGGCCACGACCAGGACGAGCAGTACGTC. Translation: CASRGYGHDQDEQYV.